Below, 31 T cell receptor beta chains from the same sample are listed, as sequenced in a study of shared clonotypes between healthy human individuals. Here immunoSEQ multiplex PCR was the method, and the copy in TCRdb shows in-frame clones only, minus some. The sample carries around 1.9 million clones, about 92% recorded once. CD45RO negativity and positive selection for CCR7 defined naive CD8 cells, a population that excluded terminally differentiated effector memory CD45RA+ cells. Material for sequencing was naive CD8+ T cells from PBMCs. The origin of the receptors is a man aged 18 to 29 in good health. Some clones in this sample may be carry-over from other donors' samples.

This chain joins TRBV5-4 and TRBJ2-7; D not resolved. The CDR3 runs 13 residues. Trimming removed 0 bases from V and 5 bases from J, with 9 bases in between. Germline CDR1 reads SGHNT; CDR2 reads YYREEE (reference sequence). The CDR3 is CASSLASNNEQYF. The CDR3 nucleotides are TGTGCCAGCAGCTTGGCCAGTAATAACGAGCAGTACTTC.

The chain uses TRBV28 and TRBJ1-3; D perhaps matches TRBD1 (5 bases). From germline, CDR1 is MDHEN and CDR2 SYDVKM. This CDR3 comprises 17 residues. V lost 2 bases to trimming and J lost 0 bases, with 14 bases between them. The CDR3 sequence is CASSLAQTVTSGNTIYF. In nucleotides, the CDR3 is TGTGCCAGCAGTTTAGCCCAGACAGTTACCTCTGGAAACACCATATATTTT.

The chain uses TRBV11-2 and TRBJ2-1; no clear D gene. Germline loops: CDR1 SGHAT, CDR2 FQNNGV. The CDR3 sequence is 13 residues long. V was shortened by 0 bases and J by 10 bases, with 10 bases between the two germline ends. The CDR3 DNA reads TGTGCCAGCAGCTTAGAGGTAGCATACGAGCAGTTCTTC. Translating it yields CASSLEVAYEQFF.

V is TRBV27 and J is TRBJ2-7; 8 bases agree with TRBD2. CDR3 length: 17 residues. CDR1 is MNHEY and CDR2 is SMNVEV in the germline V gene (reference sequence). Losses at the gene ends were 0 bases for V and 2 bases for J; bases not matched to a gene: 9. Here the CDR3 DNA reads TGTGCCAGCAGTTTATCAACGGGGGGGGCGGTCGCCTACGAGCAGTACTTC. The encoded protein is CASSLSTGGAVAYEQYF.

The chain is built from TRBV5-1 and TRBJ1-1; 9 bases match TRBD1. The CDR3 contains 14 residues. The junction had 6 bases not matched to a gene; V was cut back by 6 bases and J by 3 bases. From germline, CDR1 is SGHRS and CDR2 YFSETQ. In DNA form, the CDR3 reads TGCGCCAGCAACCTCCGGGACAGGGACACTGAAGCTTTCTTT. Protein: CASNLRDRDTEAFF.

The chain has TRBV9 and TRBJ2-1; 8 nucleotides agree with TRBD2. The CDR3 consists of 17 residues. The germline CDR1 and CDR2 sequences are SGDLS and YYNGEE. Unmatched junction bases numbered 11, after V lost 0 bases and J lost 6 bases. The DNA of the CDR3 is TGTGCCAGCAGCGTAGGTCTTATAGCGGGGAAGTCCAATGAGCAGTTCTTC. Encoded protein: CASSVGLIAGKSNEQFF.

The V gene is TRBV28, the J gene TRBJ2-1, with no clear D. Deletions cut 5 bases from V and 8 bases from J, with 19 bases between. The germline V gene has CDR1 MDHEN and CDR2 SYDVKM. This CDR3 is built from 15 residues. This chain's CDR3 is CASSLRQLSQDEQFF. CDR3 in DNA: TGTGCCAGCAGTCTGAGGCAGTTGTCCCAAGATGAGCAGTTCTTC.

The chain employs TRBV7-9 and TRBJ2-1; D may be TRBD2 (5 bases). V was clipped by 8 bases and J by 8 bases, with 13 bases between them. The CDR3 consists of 12 residues. CDR1 is SEHNR and CDR2 is FQNEAQ in the germline V gene (reference sequence). The DNA of the CDR3 is TGTGCCAGCGGGAGTCGGAGCTATGAGCAGTTCTTC. It codes for CASGSRSYEQFF.

The chain couples TRBV7-9 to TRBJ2-4, with D possibly being TRBD2 (6 bases). There are 15 residues in the CDR3. V lost 5 bases and J 1 base, leaving 12 bases between the germline ends. The V gene's germline CDR1 is SEHNR and CDR2 FQNEAQ (reference sequence). DNA of the CDR3: TGTGCCAGCAGCCCACGAGGAGGGGCCAAAAACATTCAGTACTTC. It specifies CASSPRGGAKNIQYF.

This chain uses TRBV27 with TRBJ2-7, with 9 bases that match TRBD1. The CDR3 sequence is 14 residues long. Losses at the gene ends were 8 bases for V and 2 bases for J; bases not matched to a gene: 7. CDR1 is MNHEY, CDR2 SMNVEV, per germline (reference sequence). The CDR3 region is CASGPDRGAYEQYF. The CDR3 DNA reads as TGTGCCAGCGGACCGGACAGGGGCGCCTACGAGCAGTACTTC.

This clone has only a few counts. The chain uses TRBV2 and TRBJ1-2; perhaps TRBD1 as D (6 bases). Deletions cut 5 bases from V and 3 bases from J, with 13 bases between. The CDR3 extends over 14 amino acids. From germline, CDR1 is SNHLY and CDR2 FYNNEI. The CDR3 sequence: CASSPRTADYGYTF. The CDR3, as DNA: TGTGCCAGCAGTCCAAGGACAGCGGACTATGGCTACACCTTC.

The DNA of the CDR3 is TGCAGCGTTGGGGGATTCACCTACAATGAGCAGTTCTTC. It yields the protein CSVGGFTYNEQFF. The chain uses TRBV29-1 and TRBJ2-1; D is ambiguous. V was shortened by 4 bases and J by 2 bases, with 9 bases between the two germline ends. From germline, CDR1 is SQVTM and CDR2 ANQGSEA. There are 13 residues in the CDR3.

The chain uses TRBV7-6 and TRBJ2-5, with D uncertain. This CDR3 comprises 15 residues. Germline CDR1 is SGHVS and CDR2 is FNYEAQ. V shed 2 bases and J shed 0 bases, with 10 bases lying between them. The CDR3 bases are TGTGCCAGCAGCTTAATCCCCCCCCACCAAGAGACCCAGTACTTC. Its protein is CASSLIPPHQETQYF.

The chain has TRBV7-6 and TRBJ2-7; TRBD2 aligns across 7 bases. There are 14 residues in the CDR3. The germline CDR1 and CDR2 sequences are SGHVS and FNYEAQ. The V segment lost 0 bases and the J segment 2 bases; nucleotides outside the gene matches: 1. CDR3 in amino acids: CASSLASGTYEQYF. Here the CDR3 DNA reads TGTGCCAGCAGCTTAGCCAGCGGGACCTACGAGCAGTACTTC.

The V and J genes are TRBV5-4 and TRBJ2-7; D is perhaps TRBD2 (5 bases). The CDR3 length is 17 residues. The V end was cut by 0 bases, the J end by 5 bases, with 21 bases between. Germline loops: CDR1 SGHNT, CDR2 YYREEE (reference sequence). The CDR3 is CASSLAVLSGNANEQYF. Written as DNA, the CDR3 is TGTGCCAGCAGCTTGGCAGTTCTCTCGGGAAACGCCAACGAGCAGTACTTC.

The chain joins TRBV7-6 to TRBJ2-7, with a tentative D call TRBD1 (6 bases). V dropped 1 base and J dropped 3 bases, with 10 bases sitting between them. The length of the CDR3 is 14 residues. Per germline, CDR1 SGHVS and CDR2 FNYEAQ. CDR3 bases: TGTGCCAGCAGCTTAGGGGGACAAAGCTACGAGCAGTACTTC. It is translated as CASSLGGQSYEQYF.

The gene calls are TRBV11-1 and TRBJ2-7, with TRBD1 as a possible D gene (6 bases). CDR3 size: 17 residues. V was trimmed by 5 bases and J by 6 bases, leaving 26 bases between them. Germline V gene sequence: CDR1 SGHAT, CDR2 FQDESV (reference sequence). CDR3 DNA sequence: TGTGCCAGCAGCCAATGGCCTGGGGGCTCCAAGGGGGTCGAGCAGTACTTC. Residues: CASSQWPGGSKGVEQYF.

V is TRBV28 and J is TRBJ2-7; D gene unclear. The CDR3 contains 17 residues. The germline V gene encodes CDR1 MDHEN and CDR2 SYDVKM. Trimming took off 5 bases at V and 5 bases at J, with 25 bases between the two ends. DNA of the CDR3: TGTGCCAGCAGTCCATTTCTCTTCGGACGGGCCCCTGACGAGCAGTACTTC. This sequence encodes CASSPFLFGRAPDEQYF.

This clone was recorded only once. This chain joins TRBV6-5 and TRBJ2-1; 10 bases agree with TRBD2. The CDR3 is made up of 16 amino acids. Germline CDR1 and CDR2: MNHEY and SVGAGI. V lost 4 bases, J lost 0 bases, and 3 bases stayed unmatched. The CDR3 loop is CASSSASGSSYNEQFF. The CDR3 DNA reads TGTGCCAGCAGTTCTGCTAGCGGGAGCTCCTACAATGAGCAGTTCTTC.

The chain recombines TRBV5-1 with TRBJ2-7; maybe TRBD2 (6 bases). CDR3 size: 15 residues. Germline V lookup: CDR1 SGHRS, CDR2 YFSETQ. The V end lost 4 bases, the J end lost 5 bases, and 19 bases lay between the germline ends. DNA of the CDR3: TGCGCCAGCAGCCTACGGGACTCCCGAGGCGACGAGCAGTACTTC. It translates to CASSLRDSRGDEQYF.

V and J are TRBV29-1 and TRBJ2-3; perhaps TRBD1 as D (6 bases). Trimming cost V 5 bases and J 2 bases, with 11 bases left between them. The V gene's germline CDR1 is SQVTM and CDR2 ANQGSEA. The CDR3 extends over 13 amino acids. The CDR3 DNA follows: TGCAGCGTTTATGGACAGAACACAGATACGCAGTATTTT. Amino acid sequence: CSVYGQNTDTQYF.

This clone was detected once. The chain joins TRBV5-1 to TRBJ2-5, with no clear D. The CDR3 runs to 15 residues. Germline V lookup: CDR1 SGHRS, CDR2 YFSETQ. Trimming left V 3 bases short and J 1 base short, with 13 bases between. The CDR3 is CASSSAPAPQETQYF. The CDR3 nucleotides are TGCGCCAGCAGCTCGGCTCCAGCCCCCCAAGAGACCCAGTACTTC.

This clone showed up just once. Other DNA sequences in this sample translate to the same CDR3. The chain uses TRBV19 and TRBJ2-3; D is perhaps TRBD2 (7 bases). V shed 2 bases and J shed 0 bases, with 9 bases lying between them. The germline V gene has CDR1 LNHDA and CDR2 SQIVND (reference sequence). This CDR3 contains 15 residues. CDR3 sequence: CASSIRGASTDTQYF. The CDR3 nucleotides read TGTGCCAGTAGTATACGGGGGGCTAGCACAGATACGCAGTATTTT.

The rearrangement links TRBV13 to TRBJ1-5, with no clear D. This CDR3 contains 14 residues. Trimming removed 4 bases from V and 1 base from J, with 8 bases in between. Germline V gives CDR1 PRHDT, CDR2 FYEKMQ (reference sequence). Here the CDR3 DNA reads TGTGCCAGCAGCTCTCACGCAAGCAATCAGCCCCAGCATTTT. It codes for CASSSHASNQPQHF.

The chain links TRBV2 to TRBJ2-3; TRBD1 is a possible D gene (6 bases). V lost 6 bases and J lost 2, with 9 bases in between. The CDR3 is made up of 13 amino acids. The V gene's germline CDR1 is SNHLY and CDR2 FYNNEI. The CDR3 bases are TGTGCCAGCAGCAGGGACACCACAGATACGCAGTATTTT. Its protein is CASSRDTTDTQYF.

The CDR3 nucleotides read TGTGCCAGCAGTTTTGGGGGGCGCGGGGACACTGAAGCTTTCTTT. It encodes CASSFGGRGDTEAFF. The chain joins TRBV28 to TRBJ1-1, with D perhaps matching TRBD1 (6 bases). This CDR3 has 15 residues. Between the trimmed V and J ends, which lost 3 bases and 3 bases, there was a span of 14 bases. Germline lookup yields CDR1 MDHEN and CDR2 SYDVKM. Combining the CDR3 with reference TRBV28 and TRBJ1-1 gives the whole variable domain DVKVTQSSRYLVKRTGEKVFLECVQDMDHENMFWYRQDPGLGLRLIYFSYDVKMKEKGDIPEGYSVSREKKERFSLILESASTNQTSMYLCASSFGGRGDTEAFFGQGTRLTVV.

This chain uses TRBV7-8 with TRBJ2-1; TRBD2 matches 7 bases. V lost 5 bases, J lost 11 bases, and 21 bases stayed unmatched. This CDR3 is built from 17 residues. Germline values: CDR1 SGHVS, CDR2 FQNEAQ. The CDR3 here is CASSLSGAVAGERKQFF. DNA of the CDR3: TGTGCCAGCAGCCTATCTGGGGCCGTTGCGGGGGAAAGGAAGCAGTTCTTC.

The chain employs TRBV5-3 and TRBJ1-4; 11 bases fit TRBD1. TRBV5-3 is an ORF, and what it does is uncertain. The CDR3 extends over 17 amino acids. After removal of 4 bases from V and 7 bases from J, the junction contained 12 bases not matched to a gene. CDR3: CARSLNVGQGAREKLFF. CDR3 bases: TGTGCCAGAAGCCTGAACGTCGGACAGGGGGCGCGTGAAAAACTGTTTTTT.

The chain carries TRBV4-1 and TRBJ1-2; TRBD1 is a possible D gene (5 bases). Trimming cost V 4 bases and J 8 bases, with 11 bases left between them. This CDR3 comprises 12 residues. CDR1 and CDR2 from the germline V gene are MGHRA and YSYEKL. The CDR3 region has the DNA TGCGCCAGCAGCCGGGACCTGCGGGGCTACACCTTC. This encodes CASSRDLRGYTF.

This sequence joins TRBV4-1 and TRBJ1-5; 9 bases fit TRBD1. V dropped 8 bases and J dropped 4; count of bases not matched to a gene: 12. CDR1 and CDR2 (germline): MGHRA, YSYEKL. The CDR3 runs to 16 residues. The CDR3 bases are TGCGCCAGCGCTCGCGAACCCGGACAGGGGAATCAGCCCCAGCATTTT. Translated: CASAREPGQGNQPQHF.

This clone was recorded a few times. V gene TRBV7-9 combines with J gene TRBJ2-7; D is undetermined. CDR1 SEHNR and CDR2 FQNEAQ come from the germline V gene (reference sequence). The CDR3 runs 15 residues. Trimming shortened V by 5 bases and J by 0 bases, and 14 bases separated the two germline ends. The CDR3: CASSPDSLRSYEQYF. The CDR3 DNA is TGTGCCAGCAGCCCGGATTCCCTTCGCTCCTACGAGCAGTACTTC.